These 2 T cell receptor beta chains were sequenced from one sample in a study of PD-1 blockade in classical Hodgkin lymphoma. No patient escaped relapse after autologous stem cell transplantation, and brentuximab vedotin exposure varied. Profiling relied on immunoSEQ multiplex PCR, and the TCRdb table lists in-frame clones only, not all of them. The table records some 7,100 clones, over 65% of them present only once. Material: peripheral blood mononuclear cells (PBMCs), obtained at baseline. These receptors came from a human donor with classical Hodgkin lymphoma.

The chain joins TRBV6-1 to TRBJ2-1; D uncertain. Germline V lookup: CDR1 MNHNS, CDR2 SASEGT. V was clipped by 3 bases and J by 8 bases, with 8 bases between them. The CDR3 covers 12 residues. CDR3 DNA sequence: TGTGCCAGCAGTGAGGAAGGATATGAGCAGTTCTTC. It encodes CASSEEGYEQFF.

This clone was detected only once. The V gene is TRBV4-2, the J gene TRBJ1-2; tentatively, D is TRBD1 (5 bases). The V end was cut by 6 bases, the J end by 6 bases, with 8 bases between. Germline CDR1 is LGHNA and CDR2 is YNFKEQ. The CDR3 is 11 amino acids. CDR3: CASRGTDGYTF. In DNA, the CDR3 is TGTGCCAGCAGAGGGACGGATGGCTACACCTTC.